What follows describes a single TCR beta chain. This clone has only a few counts. This receptor's antigen is unknown. Base qualities are missing; no much larger clone stands one base away. Trimming takes 0 bases off V and 2 bases off J; junction bases not matched to a gene: 3. The CDR3 holds 14 amino acids from the cysteine to the phenylalanine. Only the CDR3 region is kept as DNA, spanning 42 bases read in frame from base 1. CDR1 and CDR2 (GTSNPN, SVGIG) derive from the germline V gene (reference sequence). The data originate from a study of CD8+ T cells in alopecia areata listed by TCRdb under 2018. Background for the entire study: Treated patients were enrolled in an open-label pilot trial of oral tofacitinib, 5 to 10 mg twice daily, for moderate-to-severe alopecia areata. Patients received tofacitinib for 6 to 18 months and were then followed off drug for 6 months to check for delayed response and recurrence. For the treated patients, the SALT score, which quantifies what percentage of scalp surface area is affected, served as the measure of disease severity. To study T cell clonal expansion in alopecia areata, the researchers applied high-throughput TCRbeta sequencing to both the C3H/HeJ mouse model and human patients. On the human side, TCRbeta sequencing was run on scalp tissue and on sorted CD4+ and CD8+ peripheral blood T cells from healthy controls and from alopecia areata patients with either patchy or totalis/universalis disease. Tofacitinib-treated patients had biopsies at baseline and at 4 and 24 weeks of treatment, with a later scalp biopsy in several patients. Scalp clonality was compared among normal scalp (n=4), patchy alopecia areata scalp (n=8), and alopecia totalis/universalis scalp (n=8). RNA was obtained with the PAXgene miRNA kit for fixed scalp, the miRNeasy kit for PBMCs, and the RNeasy kit for mouse skin. TCRbeta CDR3 regions were amplified by immunoSEQ multiplex PCR using 35 Vbeta forward and 13 Jbeta reverse primers. On the study overall, not on this receptor specifically: Tofacitinib significantly decreased scalp clonality and the number of expanded CD8+ clones among the top 100 scalp clones. The treated cohort was small, with a single nonresponder, so links between baseline CD8+ expansion and response need larger studies. Shared TCR sequences between patients were less evident than in mice, which may be partly attributable to HLA diversity in the patient population. Compared with normal scalp, lesional scalp, particularly in alopecia totalis/universalis, had higher clonality and more expanded CD8+ clones, which suggests antigenic drive. During tofacitinib treatment, many expanded lesional clones stuck around in both scalp and blood, and this persistence may partly explain why relapse happens after treatment is stopped. Unlike mouse skin, which is dominated by gammadelta T cells, normal human skin has resident alphabeta T cells that are also sequenced, and this complicates analysis of the scalp TCR repertoire.

Explained via the paper, the treatment or condition label denotes: oral pan-JAK inhibitor, 5-10 mg twice daily. Lesional scalp punch biopsies and peripheral blood were obtained from alopecia areata patients. PBMCs were separated by density centrifugation and stained for CD3, CD4 and CD8, after which CD4+ and CD8+ T cells were sorted on a FACSAria. Libraries were built with the immunoSEQ multiplex PCR assay. To provide template for TCR sequencing, every sample had RNA extracted and reverse transcribed into cDNA. SuperScript III was used to make first-strand cDNA, primed with a 2:1 mix of oligo-dT and random hexamers. Amplification bias was assessed with a synthetic immune receptor repertoire, and residual bias was removed computationally. In the paper's pipeline: Raw reads were preprocessed to remove errors, and CDR3 was defined by IMGT conventions from the conserved cysteine to phenylalanine. Clonality was computed by normalizing Shannon entropy by log2 of the number of productive unique TCRs and subtracting the result from 1. Scalp TCRbeta sequences were cross-referenced with sorted blood CD4 and CD8 repertoires so that the CD4 or CD8 identity of scalp clones could be inferred. TCRdb stores this immuneACCESS table with in-frame sequences only. Part of the clones is absent; in the studies checked, under half of the shortfall reflects unresolved V genes, and no reason is known for the rest. The DNA gave D and trimming, while V, J and clone size come from that table. The sample table shows more than 200,000 clones, and around 43% are seen once. Jointly, the top ten make up about 2.4% of the sample.

The material was CD4+ T cells sorted from blood, obtained at approximately week 39, from a patient treated with tofacitinib. Here the chain combines TRBV30 and TRBJ2-7; 8 bases in the middle match TRBD2. This TCR came from a human donor with alopecia areata. Here is the DNA: TGTGCCTGGAGTGTACGAGCGGGGGCCTACGAGCAGTACTTC. It encodes CAWSVRAGAYEQYF.